This T cell receptor (beta chain) derives from a study of blood T cell repertoires in COVID-19. Study-level information: Sites in the United States, Italy and Spain provided acute and convalescent COVID-19 samples.

The CDR3 is made up of 14 amino acids. V lost 3 bases to trimming and J lost 5 bases; unmatched junction nucleotides: 2. Per germline, CDR1 SEHNR and CDR2 FQNEAQ (reference sequence). Method: immunoSEQ multiplex PCR; TCRdb's copy keeps in-frame clones and lacks some. The repertoire holds a few hundred thousand clones, about 85% seen once, with roughly 2% in the top ten. The genes are TRBV7-9 and TRBJ2-1; 9 bases are shared with TRBD2. The sample taken for sequencing was peripheral blood. This TCR was recovered from a man in his thirties or forties who had recovered from COVID-19. Here the CDR3 reads CASSFWTSDNEQFF. The CDR3 coding sequence is TGTGCCAGCAGCTTTTGGACTAGCGACAATGAGCAGTTCTTC.